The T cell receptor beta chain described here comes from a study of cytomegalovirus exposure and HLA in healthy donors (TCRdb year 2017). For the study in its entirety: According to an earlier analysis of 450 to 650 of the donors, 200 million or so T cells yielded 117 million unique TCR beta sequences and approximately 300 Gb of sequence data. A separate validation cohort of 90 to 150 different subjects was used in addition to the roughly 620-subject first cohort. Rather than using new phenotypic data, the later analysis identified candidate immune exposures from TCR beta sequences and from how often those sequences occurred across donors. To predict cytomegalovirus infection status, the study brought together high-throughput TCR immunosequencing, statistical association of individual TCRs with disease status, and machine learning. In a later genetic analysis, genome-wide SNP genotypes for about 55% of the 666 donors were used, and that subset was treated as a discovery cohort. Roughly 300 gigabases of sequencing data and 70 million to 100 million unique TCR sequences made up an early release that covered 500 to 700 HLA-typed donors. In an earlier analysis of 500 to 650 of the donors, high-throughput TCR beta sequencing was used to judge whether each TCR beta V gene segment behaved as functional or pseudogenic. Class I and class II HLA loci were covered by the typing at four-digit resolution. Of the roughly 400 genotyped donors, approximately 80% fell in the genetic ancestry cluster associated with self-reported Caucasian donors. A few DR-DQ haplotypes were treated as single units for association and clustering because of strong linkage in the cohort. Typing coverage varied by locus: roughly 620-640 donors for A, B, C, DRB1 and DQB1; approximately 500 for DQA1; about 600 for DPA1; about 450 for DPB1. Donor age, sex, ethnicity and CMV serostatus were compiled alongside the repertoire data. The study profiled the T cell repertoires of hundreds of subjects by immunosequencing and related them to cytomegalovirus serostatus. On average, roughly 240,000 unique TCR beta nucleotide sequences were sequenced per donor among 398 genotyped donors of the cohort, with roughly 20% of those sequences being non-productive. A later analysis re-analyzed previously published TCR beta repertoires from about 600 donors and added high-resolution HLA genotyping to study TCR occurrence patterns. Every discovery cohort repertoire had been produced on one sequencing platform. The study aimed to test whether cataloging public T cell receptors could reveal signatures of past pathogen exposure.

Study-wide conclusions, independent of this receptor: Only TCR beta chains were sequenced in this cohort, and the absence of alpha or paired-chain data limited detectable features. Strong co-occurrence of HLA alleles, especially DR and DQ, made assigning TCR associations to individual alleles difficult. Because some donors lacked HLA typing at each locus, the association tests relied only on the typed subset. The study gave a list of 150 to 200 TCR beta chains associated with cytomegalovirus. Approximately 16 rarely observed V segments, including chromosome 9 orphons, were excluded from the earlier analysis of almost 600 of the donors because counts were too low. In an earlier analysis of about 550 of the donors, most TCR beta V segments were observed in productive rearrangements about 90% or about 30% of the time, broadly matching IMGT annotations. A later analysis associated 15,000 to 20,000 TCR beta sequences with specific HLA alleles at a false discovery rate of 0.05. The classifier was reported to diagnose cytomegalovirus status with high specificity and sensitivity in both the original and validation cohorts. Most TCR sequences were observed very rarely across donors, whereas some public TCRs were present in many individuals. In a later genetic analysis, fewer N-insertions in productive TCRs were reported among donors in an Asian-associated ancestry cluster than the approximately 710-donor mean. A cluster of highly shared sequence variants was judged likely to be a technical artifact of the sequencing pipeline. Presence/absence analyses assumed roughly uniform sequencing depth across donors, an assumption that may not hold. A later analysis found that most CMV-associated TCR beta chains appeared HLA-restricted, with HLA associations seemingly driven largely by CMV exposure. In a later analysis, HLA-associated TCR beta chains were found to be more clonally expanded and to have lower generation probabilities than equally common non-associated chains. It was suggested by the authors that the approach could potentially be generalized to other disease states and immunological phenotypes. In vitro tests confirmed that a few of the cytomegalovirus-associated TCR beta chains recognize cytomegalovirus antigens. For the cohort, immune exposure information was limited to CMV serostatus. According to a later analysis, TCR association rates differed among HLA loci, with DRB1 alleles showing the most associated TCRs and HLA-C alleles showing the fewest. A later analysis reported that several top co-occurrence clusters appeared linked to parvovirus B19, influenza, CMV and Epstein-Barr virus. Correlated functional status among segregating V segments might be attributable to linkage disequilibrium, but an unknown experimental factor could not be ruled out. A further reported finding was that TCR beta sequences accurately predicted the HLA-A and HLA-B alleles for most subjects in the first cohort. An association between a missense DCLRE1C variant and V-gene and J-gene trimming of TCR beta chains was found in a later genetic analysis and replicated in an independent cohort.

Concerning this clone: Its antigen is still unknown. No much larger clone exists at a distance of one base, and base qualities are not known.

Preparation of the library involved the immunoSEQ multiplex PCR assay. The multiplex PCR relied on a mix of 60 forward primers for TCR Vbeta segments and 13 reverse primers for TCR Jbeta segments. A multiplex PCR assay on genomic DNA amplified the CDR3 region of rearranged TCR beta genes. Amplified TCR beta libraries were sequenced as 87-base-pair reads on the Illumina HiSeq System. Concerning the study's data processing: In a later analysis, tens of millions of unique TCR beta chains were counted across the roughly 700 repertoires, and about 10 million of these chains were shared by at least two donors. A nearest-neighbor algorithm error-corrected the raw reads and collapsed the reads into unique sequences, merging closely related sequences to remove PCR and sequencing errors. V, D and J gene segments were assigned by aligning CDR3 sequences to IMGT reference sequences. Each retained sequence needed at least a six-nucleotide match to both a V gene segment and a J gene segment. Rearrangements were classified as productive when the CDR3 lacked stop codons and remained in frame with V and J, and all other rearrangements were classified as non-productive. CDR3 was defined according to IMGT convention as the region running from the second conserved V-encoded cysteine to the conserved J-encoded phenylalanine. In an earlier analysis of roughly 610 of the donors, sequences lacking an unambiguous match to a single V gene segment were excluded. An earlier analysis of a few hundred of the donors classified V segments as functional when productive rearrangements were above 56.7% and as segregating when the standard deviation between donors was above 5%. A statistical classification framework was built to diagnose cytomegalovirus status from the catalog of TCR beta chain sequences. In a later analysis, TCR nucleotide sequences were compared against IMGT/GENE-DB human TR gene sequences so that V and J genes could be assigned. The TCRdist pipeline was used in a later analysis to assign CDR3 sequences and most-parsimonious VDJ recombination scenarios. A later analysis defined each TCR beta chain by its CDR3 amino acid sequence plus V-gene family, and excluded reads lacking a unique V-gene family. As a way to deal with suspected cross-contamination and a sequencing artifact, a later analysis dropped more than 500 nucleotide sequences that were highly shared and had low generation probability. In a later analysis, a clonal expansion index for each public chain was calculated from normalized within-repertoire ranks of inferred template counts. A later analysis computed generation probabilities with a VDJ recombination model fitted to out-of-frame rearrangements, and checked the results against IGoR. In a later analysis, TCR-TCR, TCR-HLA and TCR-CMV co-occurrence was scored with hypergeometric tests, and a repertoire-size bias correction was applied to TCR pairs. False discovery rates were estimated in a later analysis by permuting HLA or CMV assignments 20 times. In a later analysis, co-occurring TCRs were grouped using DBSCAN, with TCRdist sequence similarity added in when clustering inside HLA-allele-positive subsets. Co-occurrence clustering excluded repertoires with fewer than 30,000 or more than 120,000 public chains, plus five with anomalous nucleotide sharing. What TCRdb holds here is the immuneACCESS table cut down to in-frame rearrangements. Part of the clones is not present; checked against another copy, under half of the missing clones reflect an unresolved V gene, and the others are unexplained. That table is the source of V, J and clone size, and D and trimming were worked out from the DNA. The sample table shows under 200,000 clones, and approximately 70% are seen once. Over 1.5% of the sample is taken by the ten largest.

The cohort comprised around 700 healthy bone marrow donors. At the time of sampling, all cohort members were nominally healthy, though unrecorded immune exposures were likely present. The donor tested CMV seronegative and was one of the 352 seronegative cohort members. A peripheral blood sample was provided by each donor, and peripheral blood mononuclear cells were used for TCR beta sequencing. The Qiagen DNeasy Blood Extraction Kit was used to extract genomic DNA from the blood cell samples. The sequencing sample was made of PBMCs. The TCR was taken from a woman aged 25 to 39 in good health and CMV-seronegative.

In nucleotide form, the sequence is TGTGCCAGTAGTACGGGAACGGGACTCCCCTCCTACAATGAGCAGTTCTTC. This encodes CASSTGTGLPSYNEQFF. Recombination linked TRBV19 to TRBJ2-1, with TRBD2 tentatively as D gene (6 bases match). V sheds 4 bases and J sheds 0 bases, leaving 16 bases between their ends. Inclusive of the bounding cysteine and phenylalanine, the CDR3 is 17 residues long. Kept here is only the CDR3 DNA, which spans 51 bases and is read in frame from base 1. CDR1 LNHDA and CDR2 SQIVND were looked up in the germline V gene (reference sequence).